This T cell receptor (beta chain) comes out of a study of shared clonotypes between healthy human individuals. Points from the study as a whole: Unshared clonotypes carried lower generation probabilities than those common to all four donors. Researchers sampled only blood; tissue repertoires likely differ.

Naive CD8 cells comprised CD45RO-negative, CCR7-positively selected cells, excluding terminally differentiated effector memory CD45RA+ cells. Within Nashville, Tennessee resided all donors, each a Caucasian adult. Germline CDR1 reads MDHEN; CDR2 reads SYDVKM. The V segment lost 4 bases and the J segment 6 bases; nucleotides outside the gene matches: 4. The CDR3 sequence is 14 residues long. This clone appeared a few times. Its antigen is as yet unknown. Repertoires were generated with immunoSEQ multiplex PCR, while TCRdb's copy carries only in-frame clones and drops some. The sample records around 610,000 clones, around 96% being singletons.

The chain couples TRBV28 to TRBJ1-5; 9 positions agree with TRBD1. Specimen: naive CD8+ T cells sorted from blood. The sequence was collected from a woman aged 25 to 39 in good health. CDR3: CASSSGTGFQPQHF. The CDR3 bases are TGTGCCAGCAGTTCCGGGACAGGGTTTCAGCCCCAGCATTTT.